What follows are 25 T cell receptor beta chains derived from one specimen sequenced in a study of shared clonotypes between healthy human individuals. The repertoire was sequenced with immunoSEQ multiplex PCR; TCRdb's copy has only in-frame clones and lacks some. The sample lists some 470,000 clones, around 80% seen once, with over 10% in the top ten. The specimen was PBMCs. The receptors come from a woman aged 40 to 50 in good health. Some clones in this sample may be carry-over from other donors' samples.

The chain couples TRBV6-1 to TRBJ1-5; D is perhaps TRBD1 (6 bases). Germline CDR1 reads MNHNS; CDR2 reads SASEGT. There are 13 residues in the CDR3. V lost 5 bases and J 10 bases, leaving 15 bases between the germline ends. The DNA of the CDR3 is TGTGCCAGCAGTCCAGGGGATGGGGAACCCCAGCATTTT. This translates into CASSPGDGEPQHF.

Only a few counts were recorded for this clone. The gene calls are TRBV29-1 and TRBJ1-1; D gene unclear. V lost 6 bases, J lost 4 bases, and 15 bases lay in between. CDR1 is SQVTM, CDR2 ANQGSEA, per germline. The CDR3 loop spans 13 amino acids. The CDR3 region has the DNA TGCAGCGTATGGGATGGGCGAACCACTGAAGCTTTCTTT. It encodes CSVWDGRTTEAFF. Full variable domain (missing parts from reference TRBV29-1 and TRBJ1-1): SAVISQKPSRDICQRGTSLTIQCQVDSQVTMMFWYRQQPGQSLTLIATANQGSEATYESGFVIDKFPISRPNLTFSTLTVSNMSPEDSSIYLCSVWDGRTTEAFFGQGTRLTVV.

Concerning this clone itself: A far bigger clonotype differs at one base, so this is likely a read error. Other DNA sequences in this specimen translate into the identical CDR3. V usage is TRBV7-2 and J usage is TRBJ2-1; unclear D gene. Trimming stripped 6 bases from V and 8 bases from J, with 11 bases between. Germline CDR1 SGHTA, CDR2 FQGNSA. The CDR3 loop spans 12 amino acids. The CDR3 DNA is TGTGCCAGCAGTAGAACCTTGGATGAGCAGTTCTTC. The encoded protein is CASSRTLDEQFF.

The chain is built from TRBV15 and TRBJ2-5, with D possibly TRBD1 on 5 matching bases. Germline V CDR1 and CDR2: LNHNV, YYDKDF (reference sequence). V was clipped by 2 bases and J by 4 bases, with 11 bases between them. The CDR3 runs to 14 residues. CDR3 sequence: CATSRQGTRETQYF. The CDR3 region has the DNA TGTGCCACCAGCAGACAGGGAACCCGAGAGACCCAGTACTTC.

This clone showed up just once. CDR3 in amino acids: CASSLLGQPPYEQYF. Written as DNA, the CDR3 is TGTGCCAGCAGCTTATTGGGACAGCCACCCTACGAGCAGTACTTC. The rearrangement links TRBV13 to TRBJ2-7; TRBD1 matches 7 bases. Germline lookup yields CDR1 PRHDT and CDR2 FYEKMQ (reference sequence). There are 15 residues in the CDR3. Trimming removed 2 bases from V and 2 bases from J; junction bases left unmatched: 6.

This clone was counted only a few times. The chain links TRBV2 to TRBJ1-5; D is perhaps TRBD1 (6 bases). Trimming shortened V by 5 bases and J by 4 bases, and 12 bases separated the two germline ends. This CDR3 spans 14 amino acids. Germline CDR1 reads SNHLY; CDR2 reads FYNNEI. CDR3 bases: TGTGCCAGCAGTCCCTGGGGGGCGAATCAGCCCCAGCATTTT. Encoded protein: CASSPWGANQPQHF.

This chain uses TRBV7-6 with TRBJ2-1; 8 bases are shared with TRBD2. Germline CDR1 reads SGHVS; CDR2 reads FNYEAQ. This CDR3 has 16 residues. J was trimmed by 6 bases and V by 5 bases; bases with no gene match: 12. Here the CDR3 DNA reads TGTGCCAGCAGCCCGGTGCTCGCGGGAGGTAGCAATGAGCAGTTCTTC. Protein sequence: CASSPVLAGGSNEQFF.

In its sample, this clone was seen a few times. V gene TRBV19 combines with J gene TRBJ2-7, with D unresolved. In germline, CDR1 is LNHDA, CDR2 SQIVND (reference sequence). This CDR3 has 12 residues. Trimming stripped 0 bases from V and 4 bases from J, with 4 bases between. As DNA, the CDR3 is TGTGCCAGTAGTATAGAAGGGTACGAGCAGTACTTC. It translates to CASSIEGYEQYF. Using reference TRBV19 and TRBJ2-7 for the parts outside the CDR3, the full variable domain is DGGITQSPKYLFRKEGQNVTLSCEQNLNHDAMYWYRQDPGQGLRLIYYSQIVNDFQKGDIAEGYSVSREKKESFPLTVTSAQKNPTAFYLCASSIEGYEQYFGPGTRLTVT.

This clone was picked up a small number of times. The same CDR3 arises from other DNA sequences in this sample as well. The chain combines TRBV18 with TRBJ1-1; D unclear. The CDR3 runs to 13 residues. The V gene's germline CDR1 is KGHSH and CDR2 LQKENI. Trimming left V 1 base short and J 1 base short, with 4 bases between. The CDR3 sequence is CASSPQRNTEAFF. The CDR3 nucleotides read TGTGCCAGCTCACCACAGAGGAACACTGAAGCTTTCTTT. Full variable domain (outside the CDR3, taken from reference TRBV18 and TRBJ1-1): NAGVMQNPRHLVRRRGQEARLRCSPMKGHSHVYWYRQLPEEGLKFMVYLQKENIIDESGMPKERFSAEFPKEGPSILRIQQVVRGDSAAYFCASSPQRNTEAFFGQGTRLTVV.

On this clone: Given a far larger clone just one base away, this is likely a sequencing read error. The chain is built from TRBV6-6 and TRBJ1-3; D might be TRBD1 or TRBD2, each matching 5 bases. The J call is uncertain, as TRBJ2-2 better fits the DNA end. The CDR3 loop spans 14 amino acids. CDR1 and CDR2 from the germline V gene are MNHNY and SVGAGI (reference sequence). CDR3 bases: TGTGCCAGCAGGTCAGGGACGTACACCGGGGAGCTGTTTTTT. Translated: CASRSGTYTGELFF.

This chain joins TRBV28 and TRBJ2-7, with D unclear. CDR1 is MDHEN and CDR2 is SYDVKM in the germline V gene. The CDR3 spans 12 residues. V was pared by 4 bases and J by 3 bases, with 7 bases between. In DNA form, the CDR3 reads TGTGCCAGCAGTTACCGGGTCTACGAGCAGTACTTC. It yields the protein CASSYRVYEQYF.

The chain recombines TRBV7-9 with TRBJ2-5, with D uncertain. Germline lookup yields CDR1 SEHNR and CDR2 FQNEAQ (reference sequence). The CDR3 runs to 13 residues. Trimming shortened V by 1 base and J by 5 bases, and 8 bases separated the two germline ends. Written as DNA, the CDR3 is TGTGCCAGCAGCTTAGGGAGTATCGAGACCCAGTACTTC. Translation: CASSLGSIETQYF.

V and J are TRBV7-9 and TRBJ2-1, with D possibly called TRBD1 or TRBD2 (5 bases each). From germline, CDR1 is SEHNR and CDR2 FQNEAQ (reference sequence). The CDR3 runs 14 residues. Between the trimmed V and J ends, which lost 7 bases and 6 bases, there was a span of 16 bases. Here the CDR3 DNA reads TGTGCCAGCACGGGATTTGGGACGGCCAATGAGCAGTTCTTC. It encodes CASTGFGTANEQFF.

This chain joins TRBV11-2 and TRBJ2-5, with D perhaps TRBD1 or TRBD2 (5 bases each). The CDR3 runs to 15 residues. Germline CDR1 reads SGHAT; CDR2 reads FQNNGV. V dropped 2 bases and J dropped 2 bases, with 12 bases sitting between them. The CDR3 region is CASSLRGSGQETQYF. CDR3 in DNA: TGTGCCAGCAGCTTACGGGGCTCGGGACAAGAGACCCAGTACTTC.

This clone has more than one count but fewer than ten. The rearrangement joins TRBV5-1 to TRBJ2-3; TRBD2 matches 9 bases. The V gene's germline CDR1 is SGHRS and CDR2 YFSETQ. CDR3 length: 16 residues. V lost 4 bases and J lost 2; bases outside the gene matches: 8. CDR3 region: CASSLGTSRYTDTQYF. CDR3 nucleotide sequence: TGCGCCAGCAGCCTCGGGACTAGCAGATACACAGATACGCAGTATTTT.

The genes are TRBV15 and TRBJ2-2; D is uncertain. Germline CDR1 is LNHNV and CDR2 is YYDKDF (reference sequence). CDR3 size: 12 residues. V lost 8 bases, J lost 1 base, and 5 bases lay in between. CDR3: CATCRNTGELFF. CDR3 DNA: TGTGCCACCTGTCGGAACACCGGGGAGCTGTTTTTT.

The genes are TRBV2 and TRBJ2-7; 9 positions agree with TRBD1. The V and J ends lost 5 bases and 7 bases, in that order; junction bases with no gene match: 3. The CDR3 consists of 12 residues. Germline-derived CDR1 and CDR2 are SNHLY and FYNNEI. This CDR3 reads CASSKDRGEQYF. The CDR3, as DNA: TGTGCCAGCAGTAAAGACAGGGGGGAGCAGTACTTC.

V gene TRBV11-2 combines with J gene TRBJ2-1; the match to TRBD2 covers 12 bases. V lost 7 bases to trimming and J lost 3 bases; unmatched junction nucleotides: 7. The CDR3 totals 16 residues. The germline gives CDR1 SGHAT, CDR2 FQNNGV. The CDR3 bases are TGTGCCAGCACCCCCGGACTAGCGGGGAACTACAATGAGCAGTTCTTC. Encoded protein: CASTPGLAGNYNEQFF.

The chain links TRBV2 to TRBJ2-5, with 7 positions matching TRBD2. The V and J ends lost 2 bases and 5 bases, in that order; junction bases with no gene match: 5. In germline, CDR1 is SNHLY, CDR2 FYNNEI. The CDR3 extends over 14 amino acids. CDR3 sequence: CASSERTSEETQYF. CDR3 coding DNA: TGTGCCAGCAGTGAAAGGACTAGTGAGGAGACCCAGTACTTC.

The CDR3 sequence: CASSYPGAQEQYF. The CDR3, as DNA: TGTGCCAGCAGTTATCCAGGGGCGCAGGAGCAGTACTTC. The chain uses TRBV6-5 and TRBJ2-7, with a tentative D call TRBD1 (6 bases). Per germline, CDR1 MNHEY and CDR2 SVGAGI. V lost 3 bases to trimming and J lost 7 bases, with 13 bases between them. The CDR3 is 13 residues long.

The gene calls are TRBV11-2 and TRBJ2-7, with D uncertain. This CDR3 spans 14 amino acids. With 1 base removed from V and 2 bases from J, the gap between germline ends came to 9 bases. Per the germline V gene, CDR1 is SGHAT and CDR2 is FQNNGV. The DNA for the CDR3 is TGTGCCAGCAGCTTAGGTTTAGATACCTACGAGCAGTACTTC. It translates to CASSLGLDTYEQYF.

This clone appeared a few times. The rearrangement uses TRBV5-4 and TRBJ2-1; D perhaps matches TRBD2 (7 bases). The CDR3 length is 14 residues. Trimming pared 2 bases from V and 7 bases from J, leaving 13 bases between. Per germline, CDR1 SGHNT and CDR2 YYREEE (reference sequence). CDR3 bases: TGTGCCAGCAGCTTTGTCAAGGGGGGGAATGAGCAGTTCTTC. It encodes CASSFVKGGNEQFF.

Regarding this clone: Since a much larger clone is just one base distant, this may be a read error. The chain recombines TRBV15 with TRBJ2-5, with TRBD1 matching over 9 bases. The end of the DNA aligns better with TRBJ2-7, so the J call may be wrong. Germline V gene sequence: CDR1 LNHNV, CDR2 YYDKDF (reference sequence). This CDR3 is 14 amino acids long. For the CDR3, the DNA is TGTGCCACCAGCAGGGGACAGGGTAGTTACGAGCAGTACTTC. It is translated as CATSRGQGSYEQYF.

The DNA for the CDR3 is TGTGCCATCAGTGAGCCTTACAGGGGGACTGAAGCTTTCTTT. This codes for CAISEPYRGTEAFF. V gene TRBV10-3 combines with J gene TRBJ1-1, with 8 bases lining up with TRBD1. CDR1 is ENHRY, CDR2 SYGVKD, per germline. With V trimmed by 2 bases and J by 5 bases, 4 bases remained unmatched. The CDR3 is 14 residues long.

The genes are TRBV19 and TRBJ1-1, with D possibly matching TRBD1 (5 bases). CDR1 LNHDA and CDR2 SQIVND come from the germline V gene (reference sequence). Trimming shortened V by 6 bases and J by 1 base, and 9 bases separated the two germline ends. This CDR3 comprises 13 residues. CDR3 protein: CASSSGRNTEAFF. CDR3 DNA sequence: TGTGCCAGTAGCTCGGGACGGAACACTGAAGCTTTCTTT.